This TCR beta chain is drawn from a study of control samples from healthy donors and cancer patients. Some clones are missing from TCRdb's copy, which holds only in-frame ones; the method was immunoSEQ multiplex PCR. The profile shows 35,000 to 50,000 clones, 94% of them singletons. The sample was blood. The sequence was obtained from a man aged 55 to 70 in good health.

The CDR3 sequence: CASSFLGHSYEQYF. In DNA form, the CDR3 reads TGCGCCAGCAGCTTCCTGGGACATTCCTACGAGCAGTACTTC. The chain couples TRBV5-1 to TRBJ2-7; perhaps TRBD1 as D (6 bases). V was shortened by 2 bases and J by 1 base, with 10 bases between the two germline ends. This CDR3 spans 14 amino acids. The germline V gene has CDR1 SGHRS and CDR2 YFSETQ.